This T cell receptor (beta chain) was retrieved from a study of T-cell reconstitution after alpha-beta-depleted transplantation in children (dated by TCRdb to about 2016). Looking at the study overall: Using TCR repertoire profiling, the study quantitatively followed how T-cell immune reconstitution unfolded in children after TCRalphabeta/CD19-depleted allogeneic hematopoietic cell transplantation.

The germline V gene gives CDR1 as MGHDK and CDR2 as SYGVNS. The CDR3 has 14 amino acids, counting the end cysteine and phenylalanine. Only the CDR3 DNA stays, 42 bases, in frame from base 1. V loses 1 base of germline sequence and J loses 7 bases, and the interval between the two ends is 13 bases. Libraries were built with PCR. Instrument on record: Illumina HiSeq 2500. To normalize quantification of the TCRbeta repertoire, the TCR libraries were built with molecular barcoding that relied on unique molecular identifiers. TCRdb reprocessed the public reads (quality trimming at Q25 with fastp, clone calling with MiXCR) and kept in-frame beta chains. CDR3 protein sequences are deduplicated, and each keeps its most common genes and DNA. The sample records about 610,000 distinct CDR3 sequences, 8% to 11% of which are singletons. Clones ranked in the top ten supply around 4% of the sample. Of note for this clonotype: The target of this receptor is not known. Base qualities are not recorded, but no much larger clone differs from it by a single base.

The origin of this receptor is a human donor who donated a stem cell graft to a child with acute myeloid leukemia. In this chain, TRBV25-1 is recombined with TRBJ2-5; the D region possibly corresponds to TRBD2 (5 bases align). Source: PBMCs from the stem cell graft donor, taken from the stem cell graft. The sequenced DNA is TGTGCCAGCAGTGAATTGAGGAGGAGCCCGACCCAGTACTTC. It codes for CASSELRRSPTQYF.